This T cell receptor (beta chain) is from a study of identical twins. This clonotype was found a few times. Its specificity is unknown. Study observations and caveats: There is a chance that invariant MAIT and iNKT cells partially muddied zero-insertion analyses.

Carrying unique molecular identifiers, the cDNA also gained a universal primer site through template switching. Via MiXCR, TCRdb re-called the 5' RACE reads, giving one row per CDR3 protein. The data hold around 1.7 million distinct CDR3 sequences, with less than 35% observed a single time. This TCR came from a newborn girl in good health. Sequenced: cord blood.

Written as DNA, the CDR3 is TGTGCCAGCAGCGTGAGGGTCAGGGGGGAGGTGAATCAGCCCCAGCATTTT. This encodes CASSVRVRGEVNQPQHF. The rearrangement joins TRBV6-6 to TRBJ1-5; TRBD1 matches 7 bases. The germline CDR1 and CDR2 sequences are MNHNY and SVGAGI (reference sequence). The CDR3 consists of 17 residues. Trimming took 6 bases from V and 4 from J; bases not matched to a gene: 15.